This TCR beta chain came from a study of T-cell reconstitution after alpha-beta-depleted transplantation in children. The CDR3 runs to 11 residues. V was cut by 6 bases and J by 10 bases, with 13 bases left in between. Germline loops: CDR1 DFQATT, CDR2 SNEGSKA (reference sequence). Preparing the TCRbeta library involved the use of unique molecular identifiers. One entry per CDR3 protein results from TCRdb running MiXCR on the PCR reads. The sample yields approximately 500,000 distinct CDR3 sequences, under 12% seen once. This clonotype came up a few times. This chain uses TRBV20-1 with TRBJ2-1, with D perhaps TRBD1 (5 bases). The receptor was derived from a child under 10 years old with inherited bone marrow failure, due to receive a stem cell transplant. The source material was PBMCs, sampled before TCRalphabeta/CD19-depleted stem cell transplant. The CDR3 DNA reads as TGCAGTGCCCTGACAGTTATCGAGCAGTTCTTC. It is translated as CSALTVIEQFF.